This record covers a single TCR beta chain. Its antigen remains unidentified. One base away there is no much larger clone; base qualities are not given. CDR1 and CDR2 are read off the germline V gene as SGDLS and YYNGEE. V is pared back by 0 bases and J by 4 bases, with 8 bases lying between the germline termini. The CDR3 holds 15 amino acids from the cysteine to the phenylalanine. Only the CDR3 portion is preserved as DNA: 45 bases, with reading frame beginning at the first base. This entry comes from a study of beta chain features in type 1 diabetes (dated by TCRdb to 2016 to 2019). Regarding the study in general: Mean age, gender distribution, total cell number and subset yield did not differ between patients and healthy donors. A total of roughly 100 million sorted cells were examined across all samples, and the number of cells per subset was strongly correlated with RNA yield. In the study, TCRB repertoires of sorted circulating CD4+ T cell subsets from recently diagnosed type 1 diabetes patients were compared with those of matched healthy donors. Whereas all 30 or so donors provided naive and central memory subsets, regulatory and stem cell-like memory subsets were isolated from just 8 patients and roughly 8 healthy donors.

All of the isolated RNA was reverse transcribed with the High Capacity cDNA Reverse Transcription Kit, so expressed TCRB transcripts were sequenced. Deep immunoSEQ sequencing was performed on naive, central memory and regulatory T cell samples, with an average of around 3.5 million total reads per sample. After sorted cells were lysed in RLT buffer, RNA was extracted with DNase-treated RNeasy Micro or Mini kits, with the choice depending on cell number. Each cell subset was processed on its own to prevent cross-contamination, while patient and healthy donor samples were processed together. The immunoSEQ multiplex PCR was used to amplify TCRB sequences from cDNA, generating 87-bp fragments that spanned the CDR3 region. Sequencing of the amplicons was done on the Illumina HiSeq platform. Turning to the authors' computational methods: Synthetic template baselines were used to correct PCR bias computationally, reads within Hamming distance 2 were collapsed, and singletons that could not be merged were discarded. Reads were aligned to IMGT to assign V, D and J genes, CDR3 length, and insertions or deletions at six rearrangement sites. Within each subset, clonotype counts were normalized to the number of sorted cells before true diversity and Gini coefficients were calculated with the tcR R package. Repertoire sharing was quantified using the overlap coefficient calculated on TCRB nucleotide sequences. Out-of-frame TCRB sequences from naive cells were analyzed to stand in for the pre-selection repertoire. Drawn from immuneACCESS, this table holds only the in-frame rearrangements with V and J called that TCRdb kept. Clones are partly lost; checked studies trace under half to an unresolved V gene and leave the rest unexplained. V, J and clone size reflect that table, while D and trimming were determined from the DNA. This sample gives 600,000 to 700,000 clones in total; around 12% of them show up just once. The ten most abundant clones make up over 0.1% of the sample.

The research as a whole found: PCR may preferentially amplify shorter templates, but because patient and control samples were amplified and corrected together, any resulting skew would affect both groups equally. Naive, central memory and regulatory TCRB repertoires appeared more similar among patients than among healthy donors. At VDJ recombination sites, type 1 diabetes patients had fewer insertions and more deleted nucleotides, which implies abnormalities in thymic rearrangement. Because cDNA was sequenced instead of genomic DNA, activated cells with high expression could be over-represented, although the groups did not differ in activation or CD3 levels. HLA sub-analyses involved small numbers of individuals, so any influence of HLA type on TCRB rearrangement remained unresolved. In all four CD4+ subsets, TCRB CDR3 length was moderately but significantly shorter in type 1 diabetes patients.

Each donor gave one peripheral blood draw, about 110 mL on average, collected into heparinised tubes. Using a panel that included CD45RO, CCR7, CD25, CD127, CD95 and CD27, naive, central memory, regulatory and stem cell-like memory CD4+ T cells were sorted on a BD FACSAria II. A purity above 95% was achieved for all sorted populations. Right away, PBMCs were isolated by Lymphoprep density gradient centrifugation and were stained directly, with no culture step. Samples were stained and sorted in pairs, with one healthy donor and one patient per experiment, so that batch effects were minimized. The sequence joins TRBV9 to TRBJ2-6; no D segment can be confidently identified. This clonotype was obtained from a man under 40 with type 1 diabetes. Sequencing was done on a sample of naive CD4+ T cells from blood. The cell subset or site label, read with the paper, signifies: true naive CD4+ T cells. CDR3 sequence: CASSVDRRGANVLTF. The bases read TGTGCCAGCAGCGTAGACCGACGGGGGGCCAACGTCCTGACTTTC.